The 7 T cell receptor beta chains below were found in one sample sequenced in a study of blood T cell repertoires in COVID-19. Clones were read by immunoSEQ multiplex PCR, and TCRdb kept only the in-frame ones, dropping some. The table lists tens of thousands of clones, approximately 87% of them singletons. Source material: peripheral blood. Receptors originate from a human donor in a cohort sampled during active COVID-19.

The CDR3 is CASRLRSRGYNQPQHF. In DNA form, the CDR3 reads TGTGCCAGCAGATTAAGGTCCAGGGGATACAATCAGCCCCAGCATTTT. The chain couples TRBV27 to TRBJ1-5, with a weak D call TRBD1 (6 bases). CDR1 is MNHEY, CDR2 SMNVEV, per germline (reference sequence). Between the trimmed V and J ends, which lost 6 bases and 3 bases, there was a span of 18 bases. The CDR3 totals 16 residues.

This clone was picked up one time. The rearrangement links TRBV2 to TRBJ2-3; possible D gene TRBD1, 5 bases. V gave up 5 bases and J gave up 0 bases, with 12 bases separating them. Per the germline V gene, CDR1 is SNHLY and CDR2 is FYNNEI. CDR3 length equals 15 residues. The CDR3 nucleotides are TGTGCCAGCAGTCGACAGATAGCTAGCACAGATACGCAGTATTTT. Its translation is CASSRQIASTDTQYF.

The chain uses TRBV7-9 and TRBJ1-2, with TRBD1 identical over 9 bases. This CDR3 comprises 15 residues. In germline, CDR1 is SEHNR, CDR2 FQNEAQ (reference sequence). V shed 3 bases, J shed 7 bases, and the junction held 9 bases outside the gene matches. The CDR3 coding sequence is TGTGCCAGCAGCTTTGGAAGGACAGGGGAAGGTGGCTACACCTTC. This sequence encodes CASSFGRTGEGGYTF.

V gene TRBV5-1 combines with J gene TRBJ2-3; D unresolved. Germline CDR1 reads SGHRS; CDR2 reads YFSETQ. The CDR3 runs to 14 residues. Between the trimmed V and J ends, which lost 1 base and 3 bases, there was a span of 9 bases. CDR3 sequence: CASSLWADTDTQYF. CDR3 DNA: TGCGCCAGCAGCTTGTGGGCCGATACAGATACGCAGTATTTT.

The rearrangement joins TRBV5-5 to TRBJ1-6, with unresolved D. Germline-derived CDR1 and CDR2 are SGHKS and YYEKEE (reference sequence). This CDR3 spans 15 amino acids. V dropped 5 bases and J dropped 6 bases, with 15 bases sitting between them. In DNA form, the CDR3 reads TGTGCCAGCAGGATCCAGGTCCTCTTTAATTCACCCCTCCACTTT. Protein sequence: CASRIQVLFNSPLHF.

This rearrangement joins TRBV11-3 to TRBJ2-1; TRBD2 matches at 13 bases. Per the germline V gene, CDR1 is SGHNT and CDR2 is YENEEA. This CDR3 is 15 amino acids long. The V segment lost 5 bases and the J segment 4 bases; nucleotides outside the gene matches: 2. The CDR3 DNA follows: TGTGCCAGCAGCCCGGGACTAGCGGGGTACAATGAGCAGTTCTTC. As protein: CASSPGLAGYNEQFF.

This chain uses TRBV14 with TRBJ2-7; D call uncertain. Germline CDR1 and CDR2: SGHDN and FVKESK. V was trimmed by 0 bases and J by 6 bases, leaving 9 bases between them. There are 13 residues in the CDR3. CDR3 in DNA: TGTGCCAGCAGCCAAGATCGGAGAAGCGAGCAGTACTTC. Translating it yields CASSQDRRSEQYF.